This TCR beta chain was identified in a study of human T cells and chemical hapten exposure. To note about this clonotype: What it recognizes is unknown.

Germline CDR1 reads SQVTM; CDR2 reads ANQGSEA. Germline trimming cut 4 bases from V and 6 bases from J; bases unmatched to any gene: 5. The CDR3 runs to 12 residues. The time point denotes: patch test 3, about 24 weeks after DPC sensitization. The treatment is: therapeutic diphenylcyclopropenone sensitization with weekly scalp DPC. General study points: PT1 expanded TCR counts and patch test score correlated positively. Expanded TCR sets contained significantly more large CDR3 similarity clusters than controls.

TCRdb reprocessed the RACE reads via MiXCR and lists one record per CDR3 protein. The sample includes tens of thousands of distinct CDR3 sequences, 9.5% to 15% seen only once; the top ten take 2% to 3%. The sequence derives from a man aged 25 to 45 with alopecia areata. Some clones in this sample may be carry-over from other donors' samples. The source material was whole blood, sampled in connection with sensitization to the hapten diphenylcyclopropenone (DPC). The chain recombines TRBV29-1 with TRBJ2-7; 8 nucleotides line up with TRBD1. The CDR3 spells CSVAGQGAEQYF. The DNA for the CDR3 is TGCAGCGTTGCAGGACAGGGAGCCGAGCAGTACTTC.